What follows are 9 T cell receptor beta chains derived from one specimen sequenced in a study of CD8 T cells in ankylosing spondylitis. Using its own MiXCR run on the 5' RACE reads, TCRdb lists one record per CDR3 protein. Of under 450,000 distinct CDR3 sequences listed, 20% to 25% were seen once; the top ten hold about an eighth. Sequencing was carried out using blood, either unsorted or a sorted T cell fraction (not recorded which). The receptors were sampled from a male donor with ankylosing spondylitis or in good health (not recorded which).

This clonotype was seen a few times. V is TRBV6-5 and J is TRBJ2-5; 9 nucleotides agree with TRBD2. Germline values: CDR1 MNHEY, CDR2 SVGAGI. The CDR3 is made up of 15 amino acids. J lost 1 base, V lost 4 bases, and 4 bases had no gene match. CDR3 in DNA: TGTGCCAGCAGTTCCGGGACTAGCTTCCAAGAGACCCAGTACTTC. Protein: CASSSGTSFQETQYF.

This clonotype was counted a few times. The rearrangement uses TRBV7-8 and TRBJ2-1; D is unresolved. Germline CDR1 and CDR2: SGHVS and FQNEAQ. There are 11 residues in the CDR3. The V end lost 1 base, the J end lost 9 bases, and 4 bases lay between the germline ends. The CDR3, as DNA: TGTGCCAGCAGCTTAGTTATTGAGCAGTTCTTC. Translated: CASSLVIEQFF. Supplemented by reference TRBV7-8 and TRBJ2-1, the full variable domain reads GAGVSQSPRYKVAKRGQDVALRCDPISGHVSLFWYQQALGQGPEFLTYFQNEAQLDKSGLPSDRFFAERPEGSVSTLKIQRTQQEDSAVYLCASSLVIEQFFGPGTRLTVL.

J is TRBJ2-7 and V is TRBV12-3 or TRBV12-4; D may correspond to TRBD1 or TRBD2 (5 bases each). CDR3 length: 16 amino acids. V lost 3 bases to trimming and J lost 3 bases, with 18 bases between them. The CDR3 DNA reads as TGTGCCAGCAGTTTCGGCTTGGTTGCAGGGAGCTACGAGCAGTACTTC. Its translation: CASSFGLVAGSYEQYF.

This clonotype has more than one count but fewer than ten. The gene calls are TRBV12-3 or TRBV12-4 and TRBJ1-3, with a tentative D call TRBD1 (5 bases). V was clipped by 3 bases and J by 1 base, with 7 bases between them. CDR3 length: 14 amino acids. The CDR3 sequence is CASSLTESGNTIYF. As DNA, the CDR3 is TGTGCCAGCAGTTTGACAGAGTCTGGAAACACCATATATTTT.

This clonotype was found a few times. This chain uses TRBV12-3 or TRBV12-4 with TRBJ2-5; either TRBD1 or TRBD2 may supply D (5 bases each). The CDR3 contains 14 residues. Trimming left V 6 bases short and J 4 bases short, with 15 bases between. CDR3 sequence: CASRPGEGPETQYF. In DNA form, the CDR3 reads TGTGCCAGCAGACCAGGCGAGGGGCCAGAGACCCAGTACTTC.

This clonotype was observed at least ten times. CDR3 amino acids: CSVTGTGLSYEQYF. The CDR3 DNA is TGCAGCGTGACTGGGACAGGGCTTTCCTACGAGCAGTACTTC. The chain carries TRBV29-1 and TRBJ2-7; TRBD1 agrees at 9 bases. Germline trimming cut 6 bases from V and 1 base from J; bases unmatched to any gene: 7. Germline V lookup: CDR1 SQVTM, CDR2 ANQGSEA. The CDR3 has 14 residues.

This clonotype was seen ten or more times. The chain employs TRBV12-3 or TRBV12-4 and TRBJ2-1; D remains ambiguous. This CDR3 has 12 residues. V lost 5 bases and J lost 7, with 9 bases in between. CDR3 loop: CASSPLGNEQFF. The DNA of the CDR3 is TGTGCCAGCAGTCCCTTGGGAAATGAGCAGTTCTTC.

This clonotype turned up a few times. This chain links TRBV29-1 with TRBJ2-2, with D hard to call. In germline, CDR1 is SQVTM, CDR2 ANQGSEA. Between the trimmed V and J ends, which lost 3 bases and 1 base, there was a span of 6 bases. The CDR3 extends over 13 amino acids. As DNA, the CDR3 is TGCAGCGTTGAGAGCCAGAACACCGGGGAGCTGTTTTTT. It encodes CSVESQNTGELFF.

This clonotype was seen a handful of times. Written as DNA, the CDR3 is TGTGCCACCGCCGGGACTAGAATCTTGGCCGGGGAGCTGTTTTTT. Amino acid sequence: CATAGTRILAGELFF. The chain joins TRBV28 to TRBJ2-2; TRBD2 matches at 8 bases. There are 15 residues in the CDR3. The J segment lost 6 bases and the V segment lost 10 bases, leaving 13 bases of the junction unmatched. Looked up from germline, CDR1 is MDHEN and CDR2 is SYDVKM.